The source of this T cell receptor (beta chain) is a study of shared clonotypes between healthy human individuals. Donors comprised healthy HIV-negative adults lacking recent acute infections or vaccinations. The table came from immunoSEQ multiplex PCR; TCRdb's copy has only in-frame clones and leaves some out. The table includes around 2.1 million clones, approximately 95% detected once. Losses at the gene ends were 7 bases for V and 2 bases for J; bases not matched to a gene: 6. The germline V gene encodes CDR1 SGHNT and CDR2 YYREEE (reference sequence). The CDR3 runs 14 residues. The receptor was derived from a man in his late teens or twenties in good health. Sequenced input: naive CD4+ T cells sorted from blood. Subset given: CD45RA+ positively selected. The chain has TRBV5-4 and TRBJ2-5; 9 positions match TRBD1. CDR3 sequence: CASQQGQGQETQYF. The CDR3, as DNA: TGTGCCAGCCAGCAGGGACAGGGTCAAGAGACCCAGTACTTC. Combining the CDR3 with reference TRBV5-4 and TRBJ2-5 gives the whole variable domain ETGVTQSPTHLIKTRGQQVTLRCSSQSGHNTVSWYQQALGQGPQFIFQYYREEENGRGNFPPRFSGLQFPNYSSELNVNALELDDSALYLCASQQGQGQETQYFGPGTRLLVL.